One sample yielded the 12 T cell receptor beta chains listed below, sequenced in a study of blood T cell repertoires in COVID-19. Sequenced by immunoSEQ multiplex PCR; TCRdb stores in-frame clones only, minus some. The sample holds about 180,000 clones, roughly nine tenths seen once. Sequences were obtained from PBMCs or T cells enriched from blood (not recorded which). The source is a woman in her forties with acute COVID-19.

This clone was seen once. The gene calls are TRBV10-2 and TRBJ2-5; 7 bases line up with TRBD1. Losses at the gene ends were 2 bases for V and 7 bases for J; bases not matched to a gene: 4. The CDR3 contains 13 residues. CDR1 is WSHSY and CDR2 is SAAADI in the germline V gene. In nucleotides, the CDR3 is TGCGCCAGCAGTGAGAGGGGGCGGGTGACCCAGTACTTC. Translated: CASSERGRVTQYF.

V is TRBV18 and J is TRBJ2-7, with 9 bases fitting TRBD1. The CDR3 sequence is 16 residues long. Germline CDR1 and CDR2: KGHSH and LQKENI. The V gene end was trimmed by 4 bases and the J gene end by 2 bases; junction bases not matched to a gene: 9. CDR3 DNA sequence: TGTGCCAGCTCACTAAAGGACAGGGGTGGGGCCTACGAGCAGTACTTC. This encodes CASSLKDRGGAYEQYF.

The chain combines TRBV5-1 with TRBJ2-1, with 7 positions matching TRBD2. In germline, CDR1 is SGHRS, CDR2 YFSETQ. The CDR3 is 12 amino acids. Losses at the gene ends were 2 bases for V and 10 bases for J; bases not matched to a gene: 3. The CDR3 spells CASSFTSDEQFF. In nucleotides, the CDR3 is TGCGCCAGCAGCTTTACTAGCGACGAGCAGTTCTTC.

This chain connects TRBV9 to TRBJ2-5; TRBD2 might be the D (6 bases). V lost 6 bases and J 5 bases, leaving 32 bases between the germline ends. CDR3 size: 19 residues. Germline V gene data show CDR1 as SGDLS and CDR2 as YYNGEE. CDR3 region: CASTLEAPTSRAPPETQYF. The DNA for the CDR3 is TGTGCCAGCACCCTAGAAGCCCCAACTAGCCGTGCCCCTCCGGAGACCCAGTACTTC.

The chain links TRBV12-3 or TRBV12-4 to TRBJ2-7; perhaps TRBD2 as D (6 bases). Trimming removed 5 bases at V and 6 bases at J, with 11 bases between. The CDR3 contains 12 residues. The CDR3 region is CASSREIGEQYF. The CDR3 bases are TGTGCCAGCAGTCGGGAGATCGGCGAGCAGTACTTC.

The chain couples TRBV9 to TRBJ2-7, with D possibly TRBD2 on 5 matching bases. V lost 0 bases and J lost 0, with 10 bases in between. This CDR3 contains 15 residues. Germline V gives CDR1 SGDLS, CDR2 YYNGEE. CDR3 in DNA: TGTGCCAGCAGCGTAGATCAAGCGGCCTCCTACGAGCAGTACTTC. Translated: CASSVDQAASYEQYF.

V is TRBV7-2 and J is TRBJ2-7, with TRBD1 as a possible D gene (5 bases). Trimming cost V 1 base and J 3 bases, with 7 bases left between them. CDR1 SGHTA and CDR2 FQGNSA come from the germline V gene. The CDR3 has 13 residues. This chain's CDR3 is CASSLVRVYEQYF. The CDR3 nucleotides read TGTGCCAGCAGCTTAGTCAGGGTCTACGAGCAGTACTTC.

The V and J genes are TRBV3-1 (or the pseudogene TRBV3-2) and TRBJ2-3, with 8 positions matching TRBD2. The CDR3 runs to 19 residues. After removal of 0 bases from V and 1 base from J, the junction contained 12 bases not matched to a gene. Germline loops: CDR1 LGHDT, CDR2 YNNKEL (reference sequence). The CDR3 nucleotides read TGTGCCAGCAGCCAAGAGCGGTTAGGGCGGGGGGCTGGCACAGATACGCAGTATTTT. Translating it yields CASSQERLGRGAGTDTQYF.

The gene calls are TRBV28 and TRBJ1-5, with D perhaps matching TRBD1 (6 bases). CDR3 length equals 15 residues. Germline V gives CDR1 MDHEN, CDR2 SYDVKM. The V end was cut by 6 bases, the J end by 0 bases, with 12 bases between. The CDR3 spells CASRPTGISNQPQHF. DNA for the CDR3: TGTGCCAGCAGACCAACAGGGATTAGCAATCAGCCCCAGCATTTT.

V and J are TRBV6-2 or TRBV6-3 and TRBJ1-2, with TRBD1 as a possible D gene (6 bases). The germline V gene encodes CDR1 MNHEY and CDR2 SVGEGT. V was pared by 5 bases and J by 7 bases, with 20 bases between. The CDR3 runs 15 residues. CDR3 nucleotide sequence: TGTGCCAGCAGTCGACAGGACGGGAAACTATCTGGCTACACCTTC. Amino acids: CASSRQDGKLSGYTF.

As to this clone: An end of the junction does not agree with germline; a read error may underlie this. The chain employs TRBV7-7 and TRBJ2-3, with D possibly TRBD1 on 5 matching bases. There are 15 residues in the CDR3. The V gene's germline CDR1 is SSHAT and CDR2 FNYEAQ (reference sequence). The CDR3 loop reads CASSLGVAGTDTQYF. The CDR3 DNA follows: TGTGCTAGCAGCTTAGGGGTAGCCGGCACAGATACGCAGTATTTT.

In the case of this clone: Other DNA sequences in this sample translate to the same CDR3. The chain couples TRBV7-9 to TRBJ1-1; tentatively, D is TRBD1 (6 bases). Germline CDR1 is SEHNR and CDR2 is FQNEAQ (reference sequence). This CDR3 spans 13 amino acids. Trimming cost V 1 base and J 4 bases, with 7 bases left between them. This CDR3 is CASSLEGGTEAFF. The CDR3 bases are TGTGCCAGCAGCTTAGAAGGGGGCACTGAAGCTTTCTTT.